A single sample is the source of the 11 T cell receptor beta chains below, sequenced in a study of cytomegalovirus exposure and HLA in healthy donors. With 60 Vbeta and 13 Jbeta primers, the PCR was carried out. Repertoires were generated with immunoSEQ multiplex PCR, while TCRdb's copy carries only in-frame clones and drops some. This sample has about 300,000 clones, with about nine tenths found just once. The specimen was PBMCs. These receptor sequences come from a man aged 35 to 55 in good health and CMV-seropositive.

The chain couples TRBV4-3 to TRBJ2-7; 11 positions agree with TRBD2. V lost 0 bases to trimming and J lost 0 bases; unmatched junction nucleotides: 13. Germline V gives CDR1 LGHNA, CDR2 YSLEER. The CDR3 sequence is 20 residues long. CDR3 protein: CASSQDLAGGSNPNSYEQYF. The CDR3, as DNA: TGCGCCAGCAGCCAAGATTTAGCGGGAGGGTCCAACCCGAACTCCTACGAGCAGTACTTC.

CDR3 DNA: TGTGCCAGCAGCGAAGGGGACAGGGGTTTAACAGATACGCAGTATTTT. It is translated as CASSEGDRGLTDTQYF. This chain uses TRBV9 with TRBJ2-3; TRBD1 matches at 10 bases. CDR1 is SGDLS, CDR2 YYNGEE, per germline. After removal of 3 bases from V and 3 bases from J, the junction contained 7 bases not matched to a gene. This CDR3 spans 16 amino acids.

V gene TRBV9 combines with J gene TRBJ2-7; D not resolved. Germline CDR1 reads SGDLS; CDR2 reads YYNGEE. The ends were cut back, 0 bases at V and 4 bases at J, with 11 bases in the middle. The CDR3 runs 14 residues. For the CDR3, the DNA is TGTGCCAGCAGCGTAGACGGTAGCCGGTACGAGCAGTACTTC. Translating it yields CASSVDGSRYEQYF.

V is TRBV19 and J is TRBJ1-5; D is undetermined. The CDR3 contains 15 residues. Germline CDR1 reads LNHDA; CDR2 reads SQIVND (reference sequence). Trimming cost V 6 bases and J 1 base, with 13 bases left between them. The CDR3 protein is CASRSDGGSNQPQHF. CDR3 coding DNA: TGTGCCAGTAGAAGTGATGGAGGGAGCAATCAGCCCCAGCATTTT.

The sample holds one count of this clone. The CDR3 here is CASRRGPGANEKLFF. The DNA for the CDR3 is TGTGCCAGCAGAAGGGGCCCGGGGGCTAATGAAAAACTGTTTTTT. The chain is built from TRBV7-6 and TRBJ1-4; maybe TRBD1 (5 bases). CDR1 and CDR2 (germline): SGHVS, FNYEAQ. Trimming shortened V by 6 bases and J by 3 bases, and 14 bases separated the two germline ends. The CDR3 spans 15 residues.

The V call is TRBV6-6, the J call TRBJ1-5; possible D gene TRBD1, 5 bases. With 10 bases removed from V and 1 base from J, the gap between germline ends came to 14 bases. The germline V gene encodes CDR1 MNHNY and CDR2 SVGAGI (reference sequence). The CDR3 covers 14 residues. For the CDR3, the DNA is TGTGCCACTGTGACAGAGAGCAGCAATCAGCCCCAGCATTTT. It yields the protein CATVTESSNQPQHF.

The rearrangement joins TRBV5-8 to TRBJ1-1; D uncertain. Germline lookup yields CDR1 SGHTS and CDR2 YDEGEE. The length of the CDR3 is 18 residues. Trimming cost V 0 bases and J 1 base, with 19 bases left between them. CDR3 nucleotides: TGTGCCAGCAGCTTGGGTTATAAGTCAGGTCATAGGAACACTGAAGCTTTCTTT. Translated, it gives CASSLGYKSGHRNTEAFF.

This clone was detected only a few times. Here the CDR3 DNA reads TGTGCCAGCGTGGACGGGAGTAACCCCGGTGAGCAGTTCTTC. Its translation is CASVDGSNPGEQFF. The genes are TRBV2 and TRBJ2-1, with a tentative D call TRBD2 (6 bases). The CDR3 runs 14 residues. The V and J ends lost 8 bases and 9 bases respectively, with 20 bases between them. CDR1 and CDR2 (germline): SNHLY, FYNNEI.

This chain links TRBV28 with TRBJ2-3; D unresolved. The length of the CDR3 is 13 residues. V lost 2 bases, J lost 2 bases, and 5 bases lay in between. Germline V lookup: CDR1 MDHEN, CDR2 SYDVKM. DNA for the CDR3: TGTGCCAGCAGTTTAGCGGTCACAGATACGCAGTATTTT. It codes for CASSLAVTDTQYF.

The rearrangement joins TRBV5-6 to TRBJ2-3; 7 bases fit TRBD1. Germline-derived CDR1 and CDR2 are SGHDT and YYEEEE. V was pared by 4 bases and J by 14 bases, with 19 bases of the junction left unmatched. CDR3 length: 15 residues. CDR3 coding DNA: TGTGCCAGCAGCGTTTTACAGGGGCTCGCACCCCTCCTGTATTTT. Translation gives CASSVLQGLAPLLYF.

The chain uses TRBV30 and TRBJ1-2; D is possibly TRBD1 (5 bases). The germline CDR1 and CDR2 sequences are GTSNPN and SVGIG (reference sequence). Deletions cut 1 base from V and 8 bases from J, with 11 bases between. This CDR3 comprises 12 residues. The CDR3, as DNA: TGTGCCTGGAGTGGGGGGGTAAGGGGCTACACCTTC. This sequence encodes CAWSGGVRGYTF.